The 9 T cell receptor beta chains reported below all come from one sample, sequenced in a study of tumor-infiltrating lymphocytes in primary liver carcinoma. Priming with a constant-region primer yielded TCR beta cDNA from 500 ng total RNA. Modified slightly, ARM-PCR produced TCR beta libraries over three nested multiplex PCR rounds. PCR rounds one and two used TRBV1-TRBV30 forward primers with a C-beta reverse primer for roughly 9 cycles each. One entry per CDR3 protein results from TCRdb running MiXCR on the multiplex PCR reads. The profile shows 35,000 to 50,000 distinct CDR3 sequences, around 75% of them singletons. Co-extraction yielded RNA and DNA from approximately 20-30 mg of unsorted bulk tissue. Material for sequencing was tumor-adjacent normal liver tissue. These receptors were taken from a woman aged 25-40 years with primary liver carcinoma and hepatitis B virus infection.

About this clonotype itself: As the CDR3 is not closed by the conserved phenylalanine or tryptophan, this likely results from a read error. The gene calls are TRBV11-2 and TRBJ2-7; 8 positions match TRBD2. CDR1 is SGHAT, CDR2 FQNNGV, per germline. Unmatched junction bases numbered 5, after V lost 3 bases and J lost 4 bases. This CDR3 has 14 residues. The CDR3 loop reads CASSFAASGYEQYY. The CDR3, as DNA: TGTGCCAGCAGCTTCGCAGCTAGCGGGTACGAGCAGTACTAC.

To note about this clonotype: Sequence at one end of the junction differs from germline and may be a read error. The chain has TRBV11-2 and TRBJ2-5; 7 bases line up with TRBD1. Germline loops: CDR1 SGHAT, CDR2 FQNNGV. The CDR3 sequence is 16 residues long. The CDR3 coding sequence is TGTGCCAGCAGCACAAGAAAAGGGGGCGCTAAAGAGACCCATTACTTC. Translation gives CASSTRKGGAKETHYF.

This clonotype was picked up many times. This may be a read error, as it is one base from a much larger clone. Given the absence of the conserved phenylalanine or tryptophan at the CDR3 end, a read error is likely. This chain links TRBV12-3 or TRBV12-4 with TRBJ1-1, with 10 bases that match TRBD1. The CDR3 contains 13 residues. The trim removed 6 bases at V and 11 bases at J, leaving 9 bases unmatched. The CDR3 is CASSMGQGMTAFS. In DNA form, the CDR3 reads TGTGCCAGCAGCATGGGACAGGGGATGACGGCTTTCTCT.

This chain links TRBV24-1 with TRBJ1-1, with D tentatively TRBD1 (6 bases). The V end lost 8 bases, the J end lost 1 base, and 22 bases lay between the germline ends. Germline V lookup: CDR1 KGHDR, CDR2 SFDVKD. CDR3 length: 17 amino acids. The CDR3 DNA reads TGTGCCACCAAACTTAGCCAGGGGCCGCTGTGGAACACTGAAGCTTTCTTT. Amino acid sequence: CATKLSQGPLWNTEAFF.

A remark on this clonotype: At one end the junction does not follow the germline gene, possibly because of a read error. The chain uses TRBV6-2 or TRBV6-3 and TRBJ2-3; TRBD2 agrees at 9 bases. This CDR3 has 15 amino acids. CDR1 and CDR2 from the germline V gene are MNHEY and SVGEGT. The CDR3: CASNSASGDTDAQYF. Written as DNA, the CDR3 is TGTGCCAGCAACTCAGCTAGCGGGGATACAGATGCGCAGTATTTT.

In this sample, this clonotype is medium-sized. The chain has TRBV12-3 or TRBV12-4 and TRBJ2-2, with 10 bases lining up with TRBD2. The CDR3 runs to 16 residues. V was pared by 5 bases and J by 7 bases, with 10 bases of the junction left unmatched. CDR3 nucleotide sequence: TGTGCCAGCAGTCCACGGGCTAGCGGGAGTTACGGGGAGCTGTTTTTT. It is translated as CASSPRASGSYGELFF.

This clonotype was recorded only once. The junction departs from the called germline gene at one end, perhaps through a read error. V and J are TRBV24-1 and TRBJ2-1; D gene ambiguous. The CDR3 runs to 13 residues. In germline, CDR1 is KGHDR, CDR2 SFDVKD. The CDR3 nucleotides are TGTGCCACCGGTGACCCCGACTTTGGTGAGCAGTTCTTC. Its translation is CATGDPDFGEQFF.

This chain connects TRBV6-5 to TRBJ1-6; D ambiguous. The germline V gene encodes CDR1 MNHEY and CDR2 SVGAGI. The CDR3 sequence is 16 residues long. CDR3 residues: CTNSKQSAICNSPLHF. The CDR3 DNA reads TGTACCAACAGTAAACAGTCTGCCATATGTAATTCACCCCTCCACTTT.

Notes on this clonotype: Because the CDR3 is missing its conserved closing phenylalanine or tryptophan, this is likely a read error. This sequence joins TRBV11-2 and TRBJ1-2, with D unresolved. The ends were cut back, 2 bases at V and 5 bases at J, with 18 bases in the middle. In germline, CDR1 is SGHAT, CDR2 FQNNGV. The CDR3 sequence is 16 residues long. The CDR3 loop reads CASSLNLQIVNYGYTL. The CDR3 coding sequence is TGTGCCAGCAGCTTAAACCTTCAGATTGTGAATTATGGCTACACCTTA.